This T cell receptor (beta chain) was found in a study of T-cell reconstitution after alpha-beta-depleted transplantation in children. Library preparation (for TCRbeta) was performed with unique molecular identifiers. TCRdb ran MiXCR on the PCR reads and lists one entry per CDR3 protein. The sample gives a few hundred thousand distinct CDR3 sequences, 9.5% to 10% of which show up once; 10% is in the top ten. This clonotype was counted a few times. The TCR was taken from a human donor who donated a stem cell graft to a child with SCID. Sequencing was performed on PBMCs from the stem cell graft donor, taken from the stem cell graft.

For the CDR3, the DNA is TGCAGTGCTCAAAGGGGGGGAGGACCAAATGAAAAACTGTTTTTT. The encoded protein is CSAQRGGGPNEKLFF. V is TRBV20-1 and J is TRBJ1-4; perhaps TRBD1 as D (6 bases). The CDR3 runs 15 residues. V lost 5 bases and J lost 5, with 18 bases in between. Germline loops: CDR1 DFQATT, CDR2 SNEGSKA (reference sequence).